This note documents a single T cell receptor beta chain sequence. Profiling relied on immunoSEQ multiplex PCR, and the TCRdb table lists in-frame clones only, not all of them. The table has around 60,000 clones, less than 96% seen once. Deletions cut 1 base from V and 4 bases from J, with 13 bases between. In germline, CDR1 is LNHNV, CDR2 YYDKDF (reference sequence). The CDR3 runs 16 residues. This sample is drawn from a study of cytomegalovirus exposure and HLA in healthy donors. This TCR derives from a woman aged 18-29 years in good health and CMV-seronegative. The rearrangement uses TRBV15 and TRBJ1-4; D is undetermined. Sample: PBMCs. The DNA of the CDR3 is TGTGCCACCAGCAGAGTCGTCGCAGCGGATAATGAAAAACTGTTTTTT. This gives the protein CATSRVVAADNEKLFF.